This TCR beta chain was recorded in a study of Ad26.COV2.S vaccination and SARS-CoV-2 variants. As for the study in general: Vaccine-arm donor from the placebo-controlled COV1001 Ad26.COV2.S trial. Ad26.COV2.S given intramuscularly, once or twice 56 days apart. Whole-study results and caveats: It was vaccine recipients, not placebo recipients, who had the higher spike-specific TCR breadth.

The table came from immunoSEQ multiplex PCR; TCRdb's copy has only in-frame clones and leaves some out. In the table there are roughly 390,000 clones, approximately 91% of which are singletons. This sample's treatment: around 19 received Ad26.COV2.S at low or high dose, single or two shots; several received placebo; per-sample allocation not given. Samples analyzed were those drawn on day 63 after the first vaccine or placebo injection. The vaccine antigen was prefusion-stabilized Wuhan SARS-CoV-2 spike. In regard to this clone: Its antigen is unidentified.

The TCR comes from a person between 18 and 59 years old who received the Ad26.COV2.S COVID-19 vaccine or a placebo. The input for sequencing was peripheral blood, taken in a trial of Ad26.COV2.S vaccine versus placebo.

The CDR3 is CASSLVGQGPYNEQFF. The CDR3 DNA is TGTGCCAGCAGCTTAGTGGGGCAGGGGCCCTACAATGAGCAGTTCTTC. The V call is TRBV11-3, the J call TRBJ2-1; maybe TRBD1 (6 bases). This CDR3 region has 16 residues. The germline V gene encodes CDR1 SGHNT and CDR2 YENEEA. With 1 base removed from V and 2 bases from J, the gap between germline ends came to 12 bases.